The T cell receptor (beta chain) described here comes from a study of control samples from healthy donors and cancer patients. Assay used: immunoSEQ multiplex PCR; TCRdb lists only in-frame clones, some missing. The table shows 110,000 or so clones, with 83% occurring only once. This TCR derives from a woman aged 45-65 years in good health. The specimen was blood.

The CDR3 bases are TGTGCCAGCAGGCCTTCAAGGGGGACCTCTGGAAACACCATATATTTT. It specifies CASRPSRGTSGNTIYF. The chain couples TRBV25-1 to TRBJ1-3; D is possibly TRBD1 (6 bases). The CDR3 length is 16 residues. Per the germline V gene, CDR1 is MGHDK and CDR2 is SYGVNS. The germline V and J ends were trimmed by 6 bases and 0 bases, with 15 bases remaining between them.